One and the same sample provided the 7 T cell receptor beta chains below, sequenced in a study of blood T cell repertoires in COVID-19. Repertoires were generated with immunoSEQ multiplex PCR, while TCRdb's copy carries only in-frame clones and drops some. Of around 180,000 clones detected, approximately 90% appear once; the ten largest clones hold about 2.1%. The specimen was peripheral blood. The receptors here all came from a man between 65 and 85 years old with active or convalescent COVID-19.

The CDR3 region is CASSITAIVSTDTQYF. For the CDR3, the DNA is TGTGCCAGTAGTATTACCGCGATAGTTAGCACAGATACGCAGTATTTT. The chain uses TRBV19 and TRBJ2-3; D uncertain. CDR1 is LNHDA and CDR2 is SQIVND in the germline V gene (reference sequence). V dropped 3 bases and J dropped 0 bases, with 13 bases sitting between them. The CDR3 loop spans 16 amino acids.

This rearrangement joins TRBV10-2 to TRBJ1-5; D unclear. The CDR3 consists of 12 residues. Trimming left V 6 bases short and J 0 bases short, with 3 bases between. In germline, CDR1 is WSHSY, CDR2 SAAADI. CDR3 bases: TGCGCCAGCAGCAATAGCAATCAGCCCCAGCATTTT. Residues: CASSNSNQPQHF.

This chain links TRBV19 with TRBJ2-1; D is uncertain. From germline, CDR1 is LNHDA and CDR2 SQIVND (reference sequence). The CDR3 consists of 15 residues. Trimming left V 1 base short and J 4 bases short, with 11 bases between. Here the CDR3 reads CASSIADGLYNEQFF. Here the CDR3 DNA reads TGTGCCAGTAGTATAGCCGATGGCCTTTACAATGAGCAGTTCTTC.

The chain combines TRBV6-5 with TRBJ1-4; 9 bases align to TRBD1. V lost 2 bases to trimming and J lost 5 bases; unmatched junction nucleotides: 3. CDR3 length: 15 amino acids. The germline V gene encodes CDR1 MNHEY and CDR2 SVGAGI. CDR3 coding DNA: TGTGCCAGCAGTTACGCCGGGACAGGGAATGAAAAACTGTTTTTT. Translated: CASSYAGTGNEKLFF.

The V gene is TRBV29-1, the J gene TRBJ2-1; TRBD1 matches 7 bases. The CDR3 covers 13 residues. Trimming took 8 bases from V and 8 from J; bases not matched to a gene: 12. The germline V gene encodes CDR1 SQVTM and CDR2 ANQGSEA. This chain's CDR3 is CSPRDSIRDEQFF. The CDR3 bases are TGCAGCCCCCGGGACAGTATACGGGATGAGCAGTTCTTC.

The chain couples TRBV19 to TRBJ2-1; 13 positions agree with TRBD2. V trimming: 4 bases; J trimming: 0 bases; junction bases outside the gene matches: 6. The CDR3 covers 18 residues. Looked up from germline, CDR1 is LNHDA and CDR2 is SQIVND (reference sequence). The CDR3 protein is CASSKTSGGTSSYNEQFF. DNA of the CDR3: TGTGCCAGTAGTAAGACTAGCGGGGGGACTAGCTCCTACAATGAGCAGTTCTTC.

This clone was detected only once. The chain uses TRBV4-1 and TRBJ2-7; the match to TRBD2 covers 10 bases. V lost 3 bases to trimming and J lost 4 bases; unmatched junction nucleotides: 3. The germline gives CDR1 MGHRA, CDR2 YSYEKL. This CDR3 comprises 14 residues. This CDR3 reads CASSQGLAIYEQYF. The CDR3 DNA is TGCGCCAGCAGCCAGGGACTAGCGATATACGAGCAGTACTTC.